These 27 T cell receptor beta chains came from one sample sequenced in a study of monozygotic twins with inflammatory bowel disease. TCRdb reprocessed the 5' RACE reads and stores each CDR3 protein as one record, lacking DNA. The data include 150,000 to 200,000 distinct CDR3 sequences; the top ten clones carry 2.8%. Specimen: blood. The receptors were gathered from a human donor with ulcerative colitis or Crohn's disease, or a healthy co-twin of an affected twin (not recorded which).

V is TRBV28 and J is TRBJ2-7. The CDR3 contains 14 residues. Germline CDR1 MDHEN, CDR2 SYDVKM. The CDR3 loop reads CASHHSLRTYEQYF. The full variable domain, its missing parts supplied by reference TRBV28 and TRBJ2-7, is DVKVTQSSRYLVKRTGEKVFLECVQDMDHENMFWYRQDPGLGLRLIYFSYDVKMKEKGDIPEGYSVSREKKERFSLILESASTNQTSMYLCASHHSLRTYEQYFGPGTRLTVT.

CDR3 residues: CASSIRGTSQETQYF. This sequence joins TRBV6-1 and TRBJ2-5; without DNA, the TCRdb call of TRBD2 cannot be checked. In germline, CDR1 is MNHNS, CDR2 SASEGT. This CDR3 spans 15 amino acids.

The V gene is TRBV15, the J gene TRBJ2-5; the TCRdb call, TRBD1, lacks DNA for checking. The length of the CDR3 is 15 residues. Germline V lookup: CDR1 LNHNV, CDR2 YYDKDF (reference sequence). This CDR3 reads CATSRDPGQGETQYF.

This chain links TRBV9 with TRBJ2-1; TCRdb lists TRBD2, though no DNA is available to test this call. The CDR3 is 17 amino acids. Per the germline V gene, CDR1 is SGDLS and CDR2 is YYNGEE. The CDR3: CASSFLAGVGSYNEQFF.

The chain couples TRBV27 to TRBJ2-7; TCRdb reports TRBD2, a call that lacks DNA to check it against. CDR1 and CDR2 (germline): MNHEY, SMNVEV (reference sequence). The CDR3 has 12 amino acids. CDR3 sequence: CASSFRGGEQYF.

This rearrangement joins TRBV7-8 to TRBJ1-1. Looked up from germline, CDR1 is SGHVS and CDR2 is FQNEAQ. The CDR3 is 12 residues long. CDR3 amino acids: CASSVLQETAFF.

V usage is TRBV5-6 and J usage is TRBJ1-3; TCRdb gives TRBD1 as the D gene, but with no DNA this cannot be confirmed. The germline V gene has CDR1 SGHDT and CDR2 YYEEEE. The length of the CDR3 is 17 residues. CDR3 loop: CASSLTGANLSGNTIYF.

The genes are TRBV29-1 and TRBJ2-4; checking the TCRdb D call of TRBD1 is not possible without DNA. The CDR3 is made up of 15 amino acids. Looked up from germline, CDR1 is SQVTM and CDR2 is ANQGSEA. Here the CDR3 reads CSVPIQGQGKNIQYF.

This chain connects TRBV7-8 to TRBJ2-1; TCRdb outputs TRBD2, but without DNA this stays unchecked. Per germline, CDR1 SGHVS and CDR2 FQNEAQ. This CDR3 is 11 amino acids long. The CDR3: CTGTKVNEQFF. Combining the CDR3 with reference TRBV7-8 and TRBJ2-1 gives the whole variable domain GAGVSQSPRYKVAKRGQDVALRCDPISGHVSLFWYQQALGQGPEFLTYFQNEAQLDKSGLPSDRFFAERPEGSVSTLKIQRTQQEDSAVYLCTGTKVNEQFFGPGTRLTVL.

The chain is built from TRBV7-3 and TRBJ1-1. This CDR3 region has 13 residues. The germline CDR1 and CDR2 sequences are SGHTA and FQGTGA. CDR3 protein: CASSPIRNTEAFF.

The chain uses TRBV20-1 and TRBJ2-7; TCRdb lists TRBD2, though no DNA is available to test this call. This CDR3 comprises 15 residues. CDR1 and CDR2 from the germline V gene are DFQATT and SNEGSKA (reference sequence). CDR3 sequence reads: CSAHAQAGLTYEQYF.

V and J are TRBV10-3 and TRBJ2-1; TCRdb picks TRBD2, but there is no DNA to check that call. The germline gives CDR1 ENHRY, CDR2 SYGVKD. This CDR3 comprises 16 residues. The CDR3 loop is CAISETLAGGYNEQFF.

The chain couples TRBV23-1 to TRBJ2-7; TCRdb's D gene call, TRBD2, goes unchecked for lack of DNA. TRBV23-1 is identified as an open reading frame with a role that is uncertain. The length of the CDR3 is 15 residues. CDR3 sequence reads: CASLVPLGASYEQYF.

The J gene is TRBJ1-2, the V gene TRBV27; no DNA is available, so the TRBD1 call from TCRdb remains unchecked. Germline CDR1 reads MNHEY; CDR2 reads SMNVEV (reference sequence). The CDR3 contains 14 residues. The CDR3 region is CASSLAGGNYGYTF.

V and J are TRBV12-3 or TRBV12-4 and TRBJ1-2; the TRBD1 assignment by TCRdb is unverifiable without DNA. This CDR3 comprises 13 residues. The CDR3 protein is CASSFEGEGGYTF.

The chain carries TRBV5-4 and TRBJ2-1; with no DNA, the TCRdb D assignment of TRBD1 cannot be verified. The CDR3 runs 15 residues. The V gene's germline CDR1 is SGHNT and CDR2 YYREEE (reference sequence). The CDR3 sequence: CASRTDRDPYNEQFF.

The chain combines TRBV12-3 or TRBV12-4 with TRBJ2-1; TCRdb calls TRBD1, which cannot be checked without DNA. The CDR3 spans 17 residues. Here the CDR3 reads CASSPGSGGSHPNEQFF.

The CDR3 spells CASNGPDRDRYEQYF. The chain carries TRBV6-2 or TRBV6-3 and TRBJ2-7; TCRdb outputs TRBD1, but without DNA this stays unchecked. The CDR3 extends over 15 amino acids. Per germline, CDR1 MNHEY and CDR2 SVGEGT.

This chain connects TRBV19 to TRBJ1-6. This CDR3 has 13 amino acids. Germline V gene lookup returns CDR1 LNHDA and CDR2 SQIVND (reference sequence). The CDR3 sequence is CASGEAYNSPLHF. Full variable domain (outside the CDR3, taken from reference TRBV19 and TRBJ1-6): DGGITQSPKYLFRKEGQNVTLSCEQNLNHDAMYWYRQDPGQGLRLIYYSQIVNDFQKGDIAEGYSVSREKKESFPLTVTSAQKNPTAFYLCASGEAYNSPLHFGNGTRLTVT.

The chain joins TRBV10-3 to TRBJ1-5; TCRdb lists TRBD1, though no DNA is available to test this call. This CDR3 comprises 16 residues. Germline CDR1 and CDR2: ENHRY and SYGVKD. CDR3 amino acids: CAISGTGRLSNQPQHF.

This chain joins TRBV14 and TRBJ2-5; TCRdb's assignment of TRBD2 cannot be checked, as there is no DNA. The CDR3 length is 15 residues. CDR1 is SGHDN and CDR2 is FVKESK in the germline V gene. CDR3 amino acids: CASSAGTSGQETQYF.

This chain connects TRBV6-5 to TRBJ2-1; the TRBD2 assignment by TCRdb is unverifiable without DNA. Germline CDR1 reads MNHEY; CDR2 reads SVGAGI. The CDR3 totals 13 residues. The CDR3 here is CASSYFSGIAQFF.

The chain couples TRBV24-1 to TRBJ2-3; with no DNA, the TCRdb D assignment of TRBD1 cannot be verified. CDR3 length equals 17 residues. Germline CDR1 is KGHDR and CDR2 is SFDVKD. The CDR3 protein is CATSVTGSVGGTDTQYF.

This sequence joins TRBV20-1 and TRBJ2-3. Germline V lookup: CDR1 DFQATT, CDR2 SNEGSKA (reference sequence). The CDR3 runs to 13 residues. CDR3 region: CSARGLSTDTQYF.

The chain carries TRBV2 and TRBJ2-1; with no DNA, the TCRdb D assignment of TRBD2 cannot be verified. This CDR3 spans 13 amino acids. Germline values: CDR1 SNHLY, CDR2 FYNNEI. This chain's CDR3 is CASNAGPFNEQFF.

The CDR3 reads CASGDVYGYTF. The V gene is TRBV5-1, the J gene TRBJ1-2; no DNA is available, so the TRBD1 call from TCRdb remains unchecked. The germline V gene has CDR1 SGHRS and CDR2 YFSETQ. There are 11 residues in the CDR3.

The rearrangement joins TRBV6-1 to TRBJ2-1. This CDR3 comprises 13 residues. CDR1 and CDR2 from the germline V gene are MNHNS and SASEGT. CDR3 amino acids: CASRLSPYNEQFF.